This passage covers 24 T cell receptor beta chains from one sample sequenced in a study of PD-1 blockade in mismatch repair-deficient tumors. Some clones are missing from TCRdb's copy, which holds only in-frame ones; the method was immunoSEQ multiplex PCR. The sample yields under 150,000 clones, around nine tenths seen once. This sample comprised peripheral blood, obtained roughly 67 weeks after starting pembrolizumab. Receptors originate from an adult with mismatch repair-deficient cancer.

With regard to this clone: Its ends do not fully match the called genes, so a read error is possible. The CDR3 DNA reads as TGTGCCAGCAGTTACTCGGGGCCGGGGACCGAGGAGTACTTC. It specifies CASSYSGPGTEEYF. The J gene is TRBJ2-7, the V gene TRBV6-5; perhaps D is TRBD1 or TRBD2 (5 bases each). The CDR3 runs to 14 residues. Germline CDR1 is MNHEY and CDR2 is SVGAGI.

V and J are TRBV19 and TRBJ1-1; unclear D gene. CDR1 LNHDA and CDR2 SQIVND come from the germline V gene (reference sequence). CDR3 length equals 13 residues. Trimming removed 8 bases from V and 1 base from J, with 11 bases in between. The CDR3 loop reads CASADRGNTEAFF. The CDR3 nucleotides read TGTGCCAGTGCGGACCGGGGGAACACTGAAGCTTTCTTT.

The chain joins TRBV27 to TRBJ1-1; D gene ambiguous. Germline assignment: CDR1 MNHEY and CDR2 SMNVEV (reference sequence). The CDR3 is 13 amino acids. Trimming cost V 2 bases and J 4 bases, with 8 bases left between them. This CDR3 is CASSLRSRTEAFF. The CDR3 DNA follows: TGTGCCAGCAGTTTACGGTCGCGCACTGAAGCTTTCTTT.

This chain links TRBV7-2 with TRBJ2-7, with 9 bases fitting TRBD1. V was clipped by 4 bases and J by 3 bases; unmatched bases: 7. This CDR3 comprises 15 residues. The V gene's germline CDR1 is SGHTA and CDR2 FQGNSA. The CDR3 is CASSSGQGLIYEQYF. For the CDR3, the DNA is TGTGCCAGCAGCTCCGGACAGGGGCTGATCTACGAGCAGTACTTC.

The chain carries TRBV4-1 and TRBJ1-1; perhaps TRBD1 as D (6 bases). Germline loops: CDR1 MGHRA, CDR2 YSYEKL. The CDR3 sequence is 16 residues long. With 1 base removed from V and 3 bases from J, the gap between germline ends came to 15 bases. The CDR3 region has the DNA TGCGCCAGCAGCCAAGGGCGGGGCAGGGGAGACACTGAAGCTTTCTTT. Encoded protein: CASSQGRGRGDTEAFF.

The chain employs TRBV5-6 and TRBJ1-1; 10 bases are a match to TRBD1. The CDR3 length is 14 residues. With V trimmed by 4 bases and J by 3 bases, 3 bases remained unmatched. Germline CDR1 SGHDT, CDR2 YYEEEE. The CDR3 region is CASSPGQGDTEAFF. Written as DNA, the CDR3 is TGTGCCAGCAGCCCTGGACAGGGGGACACTGAAGCTTTCTTT. The whole variable domain, filled in from reference TRBV5-6 and TRBJ1-1, reads DAGVTQSPTHLIKTRGQQVTLRCSPKSGHDTVSWYQQALGQGPQFIFQYYEEEERQRGNFPDRFSGHQFPNYSSELNVNALLLGDSALYLCASSPGQGDTEAFFGQGTRLTVV.

The chain is built from TRBV19 and TRBJ1-1; D remains unclear. CDR1 and CDR2 from the germline V gene are LNHDA and SQIVND (reference sequence). The CDR3 consists of 13 residues. Between the trimmed V and J ends, which lost 3 bases and 1 base, there was a span of 6 bases. CDR3: CASSISENTEAFF. In DNA, the CDR3 is TGTGCCAGTAGTATTTCTGAGAACACTGAAGCTTTCTTT.

The chain combines TRBV6-1 with TRBJ2-3, with D perhaps matching TRBD2 (6 bases). This CDR3 region has 15 residues. Germline CDR1 MNHNS, CDR2 SASEGT. Trimming pared 8 bases from V and 6 bases from J, leaving 21 bases between. CDR3 in DNA: TGTGCCAGCGACTTGGAGCGGAGTGGGGGGGATACGCAGTATTTT. As protein: CASDLERSGGDTQYF.

The chain couples TRBV5-1 to TRBJ2-7; 7 positions agree with TRBD1. The germline gives CDR1 SGHRS, CDR2 YFSETQ. V lost 5 bases, J lost 2 bases, and 7 bases stayed unmatched. The CDR3 consists of 14 residues. CDR3 protein: CASSPGTGAYEQYF. The CDR3 DNA reads TGCGCCAGCAGTCCCGGTACAGGGGCCTACGAGCAGTACTTC.

The chain has TRBV7-9 and TRBJ2-7; the D gene is possibly TRBD2 (5 bases). The CDR3 extends over 15 amino acids. V was pared by 5 bases and J by 4 bases, with 18 bases between. From germline, CDR1 is SEHNR and CDR2 FQNEAQ (reference sequence). CDR3 bases: TGTGCCAGCAGCGAGGGTTCGATGAAGCCATACGAGCAGTACTTC. Its translation is CASSEGSMKPYEQYF.

The chain employs TRBV9 and TRBJ2-5; D is unclear. The CDR3 totals 13 residues. Germline-derived CDR1 and CDR2 are SGDLS and YYNGEE. The germline V and J ends were trimmed by 5 bases and 2 bases, with 10 bases remaining between them. CDR3: CASSGIWQETQYF. CDR3 DNA: TGTGCCAGCAGTGGGATTTGGCAAGAGACCCAGTACTTC.

There are a few counts of this clone. The V and J genes are TRBV6-6 and TRBJ2-1, with a possible D match to TRBD1 (5 bases). The CDR3 extends over 14 amino acids. Looked up from germline, CDR1 is MNHNY and CDR2 is SVGAGI (reference sequence). Trimming shortened V by 2 bases and J by 7 bases, and 12 bases separated the two germline ends. The CDR3, as DNA: TGTGCCAGCAGTTACGGGCAGGGTGGGAATGAGCAGTTCTTC. Translated: CASSYGQGGNEQFF.

The chain links TRBV9 to TRBJ1-5; D is undetermined. CDR3 length: 17 residues. Between the trimmed V and J ends, which lost 0 bases and 1 base, there was a span of 14 bases. CDR1 and CDR2 from the germline V gene are SGDLS and YYNGEE. The CDR3 DNA reads as TGTGCCAGCAGCGTAGAGGTCGTCTTGTTAAGCAATCAGCCCCAGCATTTT. It codes for CASSVEVVLLSNQPQHF.

The genes are TRBV29-1 and TRBJ2-3; no firm D call. This CDR3 is 12 amino acids long. Looked up from germline, CDR1 is SQVTM and CDR2 is ANQGSEA. V was cut by 1 base and J by 4 bases, with 6 bases left in between. CDR3 nucleotides: TGCAGCGTTGAAGGTGGGGCAGATACGCAGTATTTT. Its protein product is CSVEGGADTQYF.

The rearrangement links TRBV10-2 to TRBJ2-3, with TRBD2 as a possible D gene (6 bases). Trimming cost V 7 bases and J 1 base, with 15 bases left between them. The CDR3 extends over 15 amino acids. Germline CDR1 is WSHSY and CDR2 is SAAADI. CDR3 bases: TGCGCCAGCACGGGACTCCAACCCGGCACAGATACGCAGTATTTT. Translated, it gives CASTGLQPGTDTQYF.

This chain uses TRBV6-5 with TRBJ1-5; maybe TRBD1 (5 bases). The CDR3 has 14 residues. With 8 bases removed from V and 3 bases from J, the gap between germline ends came to 14 bases. The germline CDR1 and CDR2 sequences are MNHEY and SVGAGI. CDR3 protein: CASGETGINQPQHF. The DNA for the CDR3 is TGTGCCAGCGGGGAAACAGGCATCAATCAGCCCCAGCATTTT.

This sequence joins TRBV14 and TRBJ2-2, with D perhaps matching TRBD1 or TRBD2 (5 bases each). V lost 0 bases, J lost 6 bases, and 20 bases lay in between. Germline lookup yields CDR1 SGHDN and CDR2 FVKESK. The CDR3 totals 18 residues. CDR3 sequence: CASSQEISGPKAAGELFF. DNA for the CDR3: TGTGCCAGCAGCCAAGAAATTTCGGGACCAAAAGCCGCCGGGGAGCTGTTTTTT.

The genes are TRBV7-9 and TRBJ2-1, with 10 bases that match TRBD2. Germline loops: CDR1 SEHNR, CDR2 FQNEAQ (reference sequence). The CDR3 has 15 amino acids. The V gene end was trimmed by 5 bases and the J gene end by 4 bases; junction bases not matched to a gene: 5. Here the CDR3 reads CASSNGLAVYNEQFF. The CDR3 coding sequence is TGTGCCAGCAGCAACGGACTAGCGGTGTACAATGAGCAGTTCTTC.

The table lists this clone with a few counts. CDR3 nucleotide sequence: TGCAGCGTTTACCTCCCTGACAGACCCTACGAGCAGTACTTC. Protein: CSVYLPDRPYEQYF. The rearrangement links TRBV29-1 to TRBJ2-7, with D maybe TRBD1 (5 bases). Trimming took off 5 bases at V and 2 bases at J, with 16 bases between the two ends. The CDR3 runs to 14 residues. Germline V lookup: CDR1 SQVTM, CDR2 ANQGSEA.

The gene calls are TRBV2 and TRBJ2-5; tentative D call: TRBD2 (6 bases). This CDR3 comprises 17 residues. Germline V gene sequence: CDR1 SNHLY, CDR2 FYNNEI. V lost 1 base and J 3 bases, leaving 18 bases between the germline ends. The CDR3: CASSEGPGGIVKETQYF. The CDR3 nucleotides read TGTGCCAGCAGTGAAGGTCCGGGCGGGATAGTAAAAGAGACCCAGTACTTC.

This chain uses TRBV4-1 with TRBJ2-6; D not certain. Trimming left V 4 bases short and J 4 bases short, with 5 bases between. From germline, CDR1 is MGHRA and CDR2 YSYEKL. The CDR3 sequence is 13 residues long. CDR3 sequence (DNA): TGCGCCAGCAGCCTTCCCGGGGCCAACGTCCTGACTTTC. Its translation is CASSLPGANVLTF.

The chain combines TRBV7-2 with TRBJ2-1; no reliable D call. This CDR3 comprises 15 residues. Germline CDR1 and CDR2: SGHTA and FQGNSA. V shed 5 bases and J shed 5 bases, with 16 bases lying between them. The CDR3 loop is CASSPRASTNNEQFF. For the CDR3, the DNA is TGTGCCAGCAGCCCTCGAGCGTCTACGAACAATGAGCAGTTCTTC.

This clone was picked up a small number of times. This chain links TRBV28 with TRBJ2-3, with TRBD2 identical over 8 bases. Germline lookup yields CDR1 MDHEN and CDR2 SYDVKM. Unmatched junction bases numbered 13, after V lost 5 bases and J lost 6 bases. CDR3 size: 16 residues. CDR3 region: CASSPPTGGVWDTQYF. The CDR3, as DNA: TGTGCCAGCAGTCCGCCGACGGGAGGGGTCTGGGATACGCAGTATTTT.

This rearrangement joins TRBV21-1 to TRBJ1-2; the tabulated D call, TRBD1, remains unverified against the DNA. TRBV21-1 is listed as a pseudogene. The CDR3 covers 15 residues. This chain's CDR3 is CASSKTDRANYGYTF. The CDR3 DNA reads TGTGCCAGCAGCAAAACCGACAGGGCAAACTATGGCTACACCTTC.